These 9 T cell receptor beta chains share one sample of origin, sequenced in a study of blood T cells in healthy people across ages. Primed by a sample-barcoded 5' primer and a J-beta primer mix, a second PCR proceeded for roughly 6 to 12 cycles. From the 5' RACE reads, TCRdb called clonotypes with MiXCR, one entry per CDR3 protein. The sample holds 540,000 or so distinct CDR3 sequences, less than 60% seen once. What was sequenced was blood. Receptors were obtained from an elderly man in good health.

The chain couples TRBV4-2 to TRBJ2-5; D gene uncertain. The J call is in doubt because the DNA end fits TRBJ2-7 better. The CDR3 loop spans 12 amino acids. The germline V gene has CDR1 LGHNA and CDR2 YNFKEQ. The CDR3 loop is CASSQPLNEQYF. In DNA, the CDR3 is TGTGCCAGCAGCCAACCCCTTAACGAGCAGTACTTC.

V and J are TRBV4-2 and TRBJ2-7; 8 positions agree with TRBD1. The CDR3 runs 15 residues. The germline V gene has CDR1 LGHNA and CDR2 YNFKEQ. With 1 base clipped from V and 0 bases from J, the junction kept 2 bases outside the gene matches. In DNA form, the CDR3 reads TGTGCCAGCAGCCAAGGGGACAGGAGCTCCTACGAGCAGTACTTC. Protein: CASSQGDRSSYEQYF.

This clonotype was recorded a few times. The chain links TRBV7-9 to TRBJ2-5; 9 bases are a match to TRBD1. With V trimmed by 6 bases and J by 6 bases, 5 bases remained unmatched. The CDR3 runs 13 residues. The germline V gene has CDR1 SEHNR and CDR2 FQNEAQ (reference sequence). Here the CDR3 DNA reads TGTGCCAGCAGTCGGGACAGGGCCCAGACCCAGTACTTC. Its protein is CASSRDRAQTQYF.

The J gene is TRBJ1-2, the V gene TRBV5-1; TRBD1 matches at 10 bases. J lost 7 bases, V lost 1 base, and 7 bases had no gene match. Germline CDR1 reads SGHRS; CDR2 reads YFSETQ. The CDR3 length is 15 residues. As DNA, the CDR3 is TGCGCCAGCAGCTTGTCCGGACAGGGGGTGTTTGGCTACACCTTC. It specifies CASSLSGQGVFGYTF. Based on the CDR3 plus reference TRBV5-1 and TRBJ1-2, the full variable domain is KAGVTQTPRYLIKTRGQQVTLSCSPISGHRSVSWYQQTPGQGLQFLFEYFSETQRNKGNFPGRFSGRQFSNSRSEMNVSTLELGDSALYLCASSLSGQGVFGYTFGSGTRLTVV.

A few counts support this clonotype. This chain links TRBV29-1 with TRBJ2-3; 13 bases are shared with TRBD2. Trimming at V came to 6 bases and at J to 2 bases, leaving 17 bases not matched to a gene. CDR1 and CDR2 (germline): SQVTM, ANQGSEA. The CDR3 is 19 residues long. The CDR3 DNA sequence: TGCAGCGTGGGACGGACTAGCGGGAGAAGTCATTCTAACACAGATACGCAGTATTTT. It encodes CSVGRTSGRSHSNTDTQYF.

Remarks on this clonotype: A much larger clone lies one base from this, so it may be a read error. This chain connects TRBV6-5 to TRBJ1-6; unclear D gene. CDR3 length: 14 amino acids. CDR1 is MNHEY, CDR2 SVGAGI, per germline. Deletions cut 6 bases from V and 10 bases from J, with 16 bases between. CDR3 DNA: TGTGCCAGCAGAAACCGGGCCCCGAAGTCACCCCTCCACTTT. This gives the protein CASRNRAPKSPLHF.

This clonotype was counted a few times. The V gene is TRBV4-2, the J gene TRBJ2-3, with TRBD1 identical over 8 bases. The CDR3 sequence is 14 residues long. CDR1 is LGHNA, CDR2 YNFKEQ, per germline. V gave up 5 bases and J gave up 1 base; unmatched junction bases: 2. CDR3 nucleotides: TGTGCCAGCAGCGACAGGGGACGCACAGATACGCAGTATTTT. Protein product: CASSDRGRTDTQYF.

This clonotype was counted only a few times. The V call is TRBV7-9, the J call TRBJ1-6, with D unclear. CDR1 is SEHNR and CDR2 is FQNEAQ in the germline V gene (reference sequence). The CDR3 runs to 15 residues. Deletions cut 5 bases from V and 6 bases from J, with 14 bases between. CDR3 residues: CASSPRGGLNSPLHF. The CDR3 DNA is TGTGCCAGCAGCCCCCGTGGAGGGCTTAATTCACCCCTCCACTTT. Full variable domain (outside the CDR3, taken from reference TRBV7-9 and TRBJ1-6): DTGVSQNPRHKITKRGQNVTFRCDPISEHNRLYWYRQTLGQGPEFLTYFQNEAQLEKSRLLSDRFSAERPKGSFSTLEIQRTEQGDSAMYLCASSPRGGLNSPLHFGNGTRLTVT.

The chain links TRBV10-3 to TRBJ2-1, with TRBD2 as a possible D gene (6 bases). The ends were cut back, 3 bases at V and 5 bases at J, with 17 bases in the middle. The CDR3 loop spans 16 amino acids. Germline V CDR1 and CDR2: ENHRY, SYGVKD. CDR3 residues: CAISEKVGSGHNEQFF. The CDR3 DNA reads as TGTGCCATCAGTGAAAAGGTCGGAAGCGGGCACAATGAGCAGTTCTTC.